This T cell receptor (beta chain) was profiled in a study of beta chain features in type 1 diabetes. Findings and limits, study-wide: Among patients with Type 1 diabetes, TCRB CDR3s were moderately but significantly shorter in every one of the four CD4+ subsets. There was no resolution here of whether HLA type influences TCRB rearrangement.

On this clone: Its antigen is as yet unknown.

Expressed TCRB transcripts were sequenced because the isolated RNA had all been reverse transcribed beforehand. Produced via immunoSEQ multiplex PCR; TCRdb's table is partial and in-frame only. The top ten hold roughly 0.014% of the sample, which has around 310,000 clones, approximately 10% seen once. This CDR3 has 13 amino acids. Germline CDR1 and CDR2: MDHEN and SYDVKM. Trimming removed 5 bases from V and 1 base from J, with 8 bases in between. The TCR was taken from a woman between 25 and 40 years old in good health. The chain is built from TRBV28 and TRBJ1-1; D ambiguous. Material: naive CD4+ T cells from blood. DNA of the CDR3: TGTGCCAGCAGTAAGAGTCAGAACACTGAAGCTTTCTTT. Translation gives CASSKSQNTEAFF. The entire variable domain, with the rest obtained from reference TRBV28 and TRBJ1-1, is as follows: DVKVTQSSRYLVKRTGEKVFLECVQDMDHENMFWYRQDPGLGLRLIYFSYDVKMKEKGDIPEGYSVSREKKERFSLILESASTNQTSMYLCASSKSQNTEAFFGQGTRLTVV.